Only a few counts were recorded for the clone carrying this T cell receptor (beta chain). One junction end disagrees with the germline gene, perhaps due to a read error. The source of the sample is a study of read filtering for tumor transcriptome and immune sequencing. Study as a whole: The cohort had some 17 men and 14 to 15 women aged about 45 to 80, mean roughly 66 years. TCR-mapped reads were about 3.5 to 11 million with IR-seq versus roughly 80 to 1273 with RNA-seq. By R-ISS, stages I, II and III held 8, 16 and 7 patients.

Germline V CDR1 and CDR2: SGHAT, FQNNGV. The CDR3 has 14 residues. This library used roughly 400 ng RNA and molecular barcoded adaptors spanning alpha/delta and beta/gamma chains. A single record per CDR3 protein comes from TCRdb applying MiXCR to the reads. The sample lists tens of thousands of distinct CDR3 sequences, less than 25% occurring once. Specimen: a population of CD138-negative cells sorted from bone marrow. The chain has TRBV11-2 and TRBJ2-1; D is unclear. This receptor was identified in a donor at least 40 years old with multiple myeloma. CDR3 residues: CASSLIGSYNEQLF. The CDR3 nucleotides are TGTGCCAGCAGCTTGATAGGCTCCTACAATGAGCAGCTCTTC.